These T cell receptor beta chains were read from a single sample in a study of blood T cell repertoires in COVID-19. Produced via immunoSEQ multiplex PCR; TCRdb's table is partial and in-frame only. The table includes over 200,000 clones, approximately 81% detected once. Source material: PBMCs or T cells enriched from blood (not recorded which). These receptors came from a man aged 35-49 years who had recovered from COVID-19. Each CDR3 is given with its conserved first and last residue. A D gene is named only where the DNA matches it firmly. Not every row has a clone size; where given, it reads once, few, many or a size class.

v_call	j_call	d_call	clone_size	cdr3_nt	cdr3_aa
TRBV7-9	TRBJ2-1	TRBD1	once	TGTGCCAGCAGCTTTACCCGGGACAGGGGGTATGAGCAGTTCTTC	CASSFTRDRGYEQFF
TRBV7-2	TRBJ2-7	NA	NA	TGTGCCAGCACCAAGGGGGGGGCCTACGAGCAGTACTTC	CASTKGGAYEQYF
TRBV19	TRBJ2-1	TRBD2	NA	TGTGCCAGTAGTATAAACCTAGCGGGGTACAATGAGCAGTTCTTC	CASSINLAGYNEQFF
TRBV2	TRBJ2-7	NA	NA	TGTGCCAGCCGTTGGACTTTCTCCTACGAGCAGTACTTC	CASRWTFSYEQYF
TRBV7-2	TRBJ2-7	TRBD2	NA	TGTGCCAGCAGCTTCTCTAGCGGGAGCTACGAGCAGTACTTC	CASSFSSGSYEQYF
TRBV7-9	TRBJ1-6	TRBD1	once	TGTGCCAGCAGCGCTAGACAGGGGTTGTCCTATAATTCACCCCTCCACTTT	CASSARQGLSYNSPLHF
TRBV28	TRBJ2-7	NA	few	TGTGCCAGCAGTTTATCTGGGGCCCGCTCCTACGAGCAGTACTTC	CASSLSGARSYEQYF
TRBV5-3	TRBJ1-6	NA	NA	TGTGCCAGAAGCTGCGGGAACTTCTATAATTCACCCCTCCACTTT	CARSCGNFYNSPLHF
TRBV4-2	TRBJ1-1	NA	NA	TGTGCCAGCAGCCAAGGTCAGGGGAGGGGGACTGAAGCTTTCTTT	CASSQGQGRGTEAFF
TRBV20-1	TRBJ2-2	TRBD2	NA	TGCAGTGCTAGTAGACTAGCGGGAGGTTCAGCGAACACCGGGGAGCTGTTTTTT	CSASRLAGGSANTGELFF
TRBV28	TRBJ1-1	NA	few	TGTGCCAGCAGTTTCGAAGTGTCCCGCGCGAACACTGAAGCTTTCTTT	CASSFEVSRANTEAFF
TRBV27	TRBJ1-1	NA	NA	TGTGCCAGCAGTCCCCCTTTTGGAGGTTCGAACACTGAAGCTTTCTTT	CASSPPFGGSNTEAFF
TRBV9	TRBJ2-2	NA	NA	TGTGCCAGCAGCGTAGTAGGGGGACCGACCGGGGAGCTGTTTTTT	CASSVVGGPTGELFF
TRBV5-1	TRBJ2-2	NA	NA	TGCGCCAGCAGCCGGCGGCTGAGTAACGCGAACACCGGGGAGCTGTTTTTT	CASSRRLSNANTGELFF
TRBV4-1	TRBJ2-1	NA	NA	TGCGCCAGCAGCCCGGGATCCTCGCAGTTCTTC	CASSPGSSQFF
TRBV24-1	TRBJ1-2	NA	NA	TGTGCCACCAGTGAAGAATCGGCTAACTATGGTGGCTACACCTTC	CATSEESANYGGYTF
TRBV19	TRBJ1-1	TRBD1	NA	TGTGCTAGTCACACAGGGGCCACTGAAGCTTTCTTT	CASHTGATEAFF
TRBV6-1	TRBJ1-1	NA	NA	TGTGCCAGCAGCGAAGGCTTCGGCACTGAAGCTTTCTTT	CASSEGFGTEAFF
TRBV6-5	TRBJ1-1	TRBD1	NA	TGTGCCAGCAGTACCGGACAGGTCATGAACACTGAAGCTTTCTTT	CASSTGQVMNTEAFF
TRBV10-1	TRBJ2-1	TRBD2	NA	TGCGCCAGCAGTGCACTAGCGGGAGGGCCTGCTGAGCAGTTCTTC	CASSALAGGPAEQFF
TRBV5-1	TRBJ2-2	NA	few	TGCGCCAGCAGCCGTGGACAGAACGGGGAGCTGTTTTTT	CASSRGQNGELFF
TRBV12-3/TRBV12-4	TRBJ1-2	NA	once	TGTGCCAGCAGCCAGACAAACTATGGCTACACCTTC	CASSQTNYGYTF
TRBV7-9	TRBJ1-3	TRBD1	once	TGTGCCAGCAGCCATACGCGCCGGACAGGTCCTGGAAACACCATATATTTT	CASSHTRRTGPGNTIYF
TRBV28	TRBJ2-5	NA	NA	TGTGCCAGCAGGCCCGCGAGTGGGTTTATTAGCGCGAGAAAAGGAGAGACCCAGTACTTC	CASRPASGFISARKGETQYF
TRBV5-8	TRBJ2-4	TRBD1	NA	TGTGCCAGCAGCCACAGGGACAGGGGGACCAAAAACATTCAGTACTTC	CASSHRDRGTKNIQYF
TRBV18	TRBJ1-2	TRBD1	NA	TGTGCCAGCTCACCCTCGGACAGGAATAACTATGGCTACACCTTC	CASSPSDRNNYGYTF
TRBV5-1	TRBJ2-1	NA	NA	TGCGCCAGCTCAGTATCCAATGAGCAGTTCTTC	CASSVSNEQFF
TRBV5-1	TRBJ1-3	TRBD1	NA	TGCGCCAGCAGCGGACAGGGACCCAGCTCTGGAAACACCATATATTTT	CASSGQGPSSGNTIYF
TRBV10-2	TRBJ1-6	NA	NA	TGCGCCAGCAGTGAGTCCCGGGACACTCCTTATAATTCACCCCTCCACTTT	CASSESRDTPYNSPLHF
TRBV3-1/TRBV3-2	TRBJ2-1	NA	NA	TGTGCCAGCAGCCATGGACTACACAATGAGCAGTTCTTC	CASSHGLHNEQFF
TRBV7-7	TRBJ1-5	NA	NA	TGTGCTAGCAGCCAGGGCCCACAGAACTATAGCAATCAGCCCCAGCATTTT	CASSQGPQNYSNQPQHF
TRBV4-1	TRBJ2-2	NA	NA	TGCGCCAGCAGCCATCACGGGAGACCCGGGGAGCTGTTTTTT	CASSHHGRPGELFF
TRBV4-1	TRBJ1-5	TRBD1	few	TGCGCCAGCAGCCAAGAGGGACAGGGGGTAAGGCCCCAGCATTTT	CASSQEGQGVRPQHF
TRBV4-1	TRBJ2-1	TRBD2	NA	TGCGCCAGCAGCCAAGGACCATTAGCGGGAGGGCCCTACAATGAGCAGTTCTTC	CASSQGPLAGGPYNEQFF
TRBV9	TRBJ2-3	TRBD1	NA	TGTGCCAGCAGCGTAGGGGGACAGGGGTCAGATACGCAGTATTTT	CASSVGGQGSDTQYF
TRBV2	TRBJ1-6	TRBD1	once	TGTGCCAGCAGAGATATGCGTACAGGGGGTAGTTCACCCCTCCACTTT	CASRDMRTGGSSPLHF
TRBV19	TRBJ2-5	TRBD2	NA	TGTGCCAGTAGTATACGGGGGGGGGAGACCCAGTACTTC	CASSIRGGETQYF
TRBV5-8	TRBJ1-5	NA	NA	TGTGCCAGCAGCTTTATACCAGGGTTCTCTCAGCCCCAGCATTTT	CASSFIPGFSQPQHF
TRBV19	TRBJ1-5	NA	NA	TGTGCCAGTAGTCCACAGGGTGGGGGTCAGCCCCAGCATTTT	CASSPQGGGQPQHF
TRBV28	TRBJ2-7	NA	NA	TGTGCCAGCAGTTTATCGTACTACGAGCAGTACTTC	CASSLSYYEQYF
TRBV7-8	TRBJ2-7	TRBD2	few	TGTGCCAGCAGCCGGCAGAGGGGACTCGGGAGGGCCCACGAGCAGTACTTC	CASSRQRGLGRAHEQYF
TRBV9	TRBJ2-2	NA	NA	TGTGCCAGCAGCGTAGGGGGGGTGCACACCGGGGAGCTGTTTTTT	CASSVGGVHTGELFF
TRBV11-3	TRBJ2-1	TRBD2	once	TGTGCCAGCAGCTTAGAAGGTCTTCGGACTAGCGGGGTAAATGAGCAGTTCTTC	CASSLEGLRTSGVNEQFF
TRBV10-3	TRBJ1-6	NA	once	TGTGCCATCAGTGACCGGACAGATAATTCACCCCTCCACTTT	CAISDRTDNSPLHF
TRBV6-2/TRBV6-3	TRBJ1-1	NA	NA	TGTGCCAGCAGTTTGTCACTGGTGAACACTGAAGCTTTCTTT	CASSLSLVNTEAFF
TRBV12-3/TRBV12-4	TRBJ2-1	TRBD2	once	TGTGCCAGCAGTTTAGTGTCCGGGGGGGAGCAGTTCTTC	CASSLVSGGEQFF
TRBV19	TRBJ2-1	NA	NA	TGTGCCAGTACCGAGGGGGGGGGATTGGCCTACAATGAGCAGTTCTTC	CASTEGGGLAYNEQFF
TRBV2	TRBJ1-2	NA	NA	TGTGCCAGCAGTTCGGACAGTAACTATGGCTACACCTTC	CASSSDSNYGYTF
TRBV6-5	TRBJ2-3	TRBD2	NA	TGTGCCAGCAGTTCCCGGGGAGGGTACGATACGCAGTATTTT	CASSSRGGYDTQYF
TRBV9	TRBJ2-7	NA	NA	TGTGCCAGCAGCGTAGGTTCTCAGGACGAGCAGTACTTC	CASSVGSQDEQYF
TRBV23-1	TRBJ1-6	NA	NA	TGCGCCAGCAGTCAATCCGGCCAGGGAAATTCACCCCTCCACTTT	CASSQSGQGNSPLHF
TRBV24-1	TRBJ2-1	NA	once	TGTGCCACCAGTGACAGTAGCAGGGTCCCCTACAATGAGCAGTTCTTC	CATSDSSRVPYNEQFF
TRBV15	TRBJ1-5	NA	NA	TGTGCCACCAGGTCGGAGTTAGTCAATCAGCCCCAGCATTTT	CATRSELVNQPQHF
TRBV19	TRBJ1-2	NA	once	TGTGCCAGTAGTAACATTGCTAACTATGGCTACACCTTC	CASSNIANYGYTF
TRBV19	TRBJ2-7	NA	NA	TGTGCCAGTAGTCAACTGAGTTGGGGGCGAGGCGAGCAGTACTTC	CASSQLSWGRGEQYF